The rows below give T cell receptor beta chains drawn from one sample of a study of blood T cell repertoires in COVID-19. The data were produced by immunoSEQ multiplex PCR, yet TCRdb's version contains in-frame clones alone and is incomplete. The table lists 70,000 to 75,000 clones, around nine tenths of them singletons. The source material was peripheral blood. These TCRs come from a woman younger than 35 with acute or convalescent COVID-19. Each CDR3 is given with its conserved first and last residue. Each record gives: V gene, J gene, CDR3 protein.

V: TRBV15; J: TRBJ1-2; CDR3: CATSRVEDRGFANYGYTF
V: TRBV10-1; J: TRBJ2-7; CDR3: CASSENRDEQYF
V: TRBV20-1; J: TRBJ1-2; CDR3: CSASKTGSYGYTF
V: TRBV7-2; J: TRBJ2-1; CDR3: CASRSSGLPNNEQFF
V: TRBV30; J: TRBJ2-5; CDR3: CALSIGAQETQYF
V: TRBV7-9; J: TRBJ1-4; CDR3: CASSFGRAATNEKLFF
V: TRBV5-8; J: TRBJ1-2; CDR3: CASSFGDRSHPYGYTF
V: TRBV7-9; J: TRBJ1-1; CDR3: CASSSTGGSEAFF
V: TRBV28; J: TRBJ1-5; CDR3: CASRGTGFYQPQHF
V: TRBV21-1; J: TRBJ1-2; CDR3: CASRSSPKHGYTF
V: TRBV30; J: TRBJ1-2; CDR3: CAAWIGRRGHGYTF
V: TRBV12-3/TRBV12-4; J: TRBJ1-1; CDR3: CASSLSPPREAFF
V: TRBV19; J: TRBJ1-5; CDR3: CASSNMGGNQPQHF
V: TRBV10-3; J: TRBJ2-1; CDR3: CAISRDSQPYNEQFF
V: TRBV6-5; J: TRBJ1-5; CDR3: CASSPETGGNQPQHF
V: TRBV2; J: TRBJ2-3; CDR3: CATRGGLDVVTQYF
V: TRBV6-5; J: TRBJ1-1; CDR3: CASSPSHRGYTEAFF
V: TRBV5-1; J: TRBJ2-1; CDR3: CASSLAASGVYNEQFF
V: TRBV7-9; J: TRBJ1-1; CDR3: CASSLAPGAGMNTEAFF
V: TRBV5-5; J: TRBJ2-2; CDR3: CASSLFSSGGNTGELFF
V: TRBV28; J: TRBJ2-7; CDR3: CASTSFPTSGYEQYF
V: TRBV19; J: TRBJ2-3; CDR3: CASSSSGANTDTQYF
V: TRBV30; J: TRBJ2-7; CDR3: CAWSAPGRAALEQYF
V: TRBV28; J: TRBJ1-1; CDR3: CASKGGGGTEAFF
V: TRBV5-1; J: TRBJ1-2; CDR3: CASRQGNYGYTF
V: TRBV3-1/TRBV3-2; J: TRBJ1-1; CDR3: CASSPHAKNTEAFF
V: TRBV15; J: TRBJ2-1; CDR3: CATSKLGGRAYNEQFF
V: TRBV2; J: TRBJ1-4; CDR3: CASSPGDATNEKLFF
V: TRBV19; J: TRBJ2-1; CDR3: CASSIGRGVKSSYNEQFF
V: TRBV7-2; J: TRBJ1-4; CDR3: CASSLYRGDEKLFF
V: TRBV6-2/TRBV6-3; J: TRBJ1-5; CDR3: CASSYFLRAGLDQPQHF
V: TRBV30; J: TRBJ2-7; CDR3: CAWELAGASYEQYF
V: TRBV7-4; J: TRBJ2-7; CDR3: CASSTVGTGEDEQYF
V: TRBV3-1/TRBV3-2; J: TRBJ1-2; CDR3: CASSQGREWGGYTF
V: TRBV18; J: TRBJ2-5; CDR3: CASSLGLSETQYF
V: TRBV13; J: TRBJ1-1; CDR3: CASSLRGSKNTEAFF
V: TRBV2; J: TRBJ2-3; CDR3: CASSVQRGRTDTQYF
V: TRBV5-6; J: TRBJ2-3; CDR3: CASSSEPGLVADTQYF
V: TRBV6-5; J: TRBJ2-3; CDR3: CASRWRPPEDTQYF
V: TRBV18; J: TRBJ2-7; CDR3: CASSLGLGPEEQYF
V: TRBV7-2; J: TRBJ1-4; CDR3: CASSLVTGEGEKLFF
V: TRBV19; J: TRBJ2-1; CDR3: CASSMGQGVNEQFF
V: TRBV4-3; J: TRBJ2-1; CDR3: CASSQVISDPSPNNEQFF
V: TRBV29-1; J: TRBJ2-1; CDR3: CSVEEGSEEQFF
V: TRBV2; J: TRBJ1-6; CDR3: CASTLILRISNSPLHF
V: TRBV7-6; J: TRBJ1-2; CDR3: CASSLEGQSIF
V: TRBV7-9; J: TRBJ1-1; CDR3: CASILIGNTEAFF
V: TRBV4-2; J: TRBJ2-7; CDR3: CASSQDPWGGPSYEQYF
V: TRBV12-2; J: TRBJ1-2; CDR3: CASRLGPLLQGIDGYTF
V: TRBV6-5; J: TRBJ2-7; CDR3: CASSYGLSYEQYF
V: TRBV30; J: TRBJ1-4; CDR3: CAWSAGTQTNEKLFF
V: TRBV28; J: TRBJ1-2; CDR3: CASQGDRYGYTF
V: TRBV24-1; J: TRBJ2-7; CDR3: CATSERDSRSYEQYF